The entry that follows covers one T cell receptor (beta chain) sequence. Its antigen is unidentified. This entry is derived from a study of cytomegalovirus exposure and HLA in healthy donors. The study, taken as a whole, reports: TCR beta sequences reportedly predicted the HLA-A and HLA-B alleles of most subjects accurately.

Both 60 Vbeta primers and 13 Jbeta primers went into the PCR. Method: immunoSEQ multiplex PCR; TCRdb's copy keeps in-frame clones and lacks some. The table records tens of thousands of clones, less than 85% of them present only once. The V end was cut by 4 bases, the J end by 4 bases, with 4 bases between. CDR1 and CDR2 (germline): SQVTM, ANQGSEA. The CDR3 consists of 10 residues. Sequenced material: PBMCs. This sequence originates from a woman in her forties or fifties in good health and CMV-seropositive. The V gene is TRBV29-1, the J gene TRBJ2-5; D gene uncertain. CDR3 sequence (DNA): TGCAGCGTTGGGGCAGAGACCCAGTACTTC. Encoded protein: CSVGAETQYF.